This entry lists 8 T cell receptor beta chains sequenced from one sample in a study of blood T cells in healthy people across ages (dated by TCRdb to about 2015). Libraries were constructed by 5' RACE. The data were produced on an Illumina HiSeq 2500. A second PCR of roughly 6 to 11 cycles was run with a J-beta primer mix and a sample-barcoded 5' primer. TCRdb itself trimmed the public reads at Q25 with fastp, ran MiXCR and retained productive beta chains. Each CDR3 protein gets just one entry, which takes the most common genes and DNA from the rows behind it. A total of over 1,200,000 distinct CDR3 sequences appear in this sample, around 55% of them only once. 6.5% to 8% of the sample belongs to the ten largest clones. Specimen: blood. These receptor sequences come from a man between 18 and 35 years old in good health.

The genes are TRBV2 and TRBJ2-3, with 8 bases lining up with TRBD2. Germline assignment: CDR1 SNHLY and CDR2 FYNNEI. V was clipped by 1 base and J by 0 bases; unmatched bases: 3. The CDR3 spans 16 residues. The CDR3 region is CASSEELADSTDTQYF. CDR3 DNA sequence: TGTGCCAGCAGTGAAGAACTAGCGGATAGCACAGATACGCAGTATTTT.

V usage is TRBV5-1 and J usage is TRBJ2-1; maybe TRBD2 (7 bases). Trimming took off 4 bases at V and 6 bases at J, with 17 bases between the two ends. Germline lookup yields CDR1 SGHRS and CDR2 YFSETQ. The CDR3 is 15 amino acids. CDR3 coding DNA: TGCGCCAGCAGCCCCCTCGGCGGGGGCCGCAATGAGCAGTTCTTC. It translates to CASSPLGGGRNEQFF.

The DNA for the CDR3 is TGCAGTGCCGGGGACCTTCTGAAAAGGAGGGTGTACGAGCAGTACTTC. This sequence encodes CSAGDLLKRRVYEQYF. The chain has TRBV20-1 and TRBJ2-7; weak D call: TRBD2 (6 bases). Germline V gene data show CDR1 as DFQATT and CDR2 as SNEGSKA (reference sequence). The germline V and J ends were trimmed by 6 bases and 4 bases, with 25 bases remaining between them. The CDR3 runs 16 residues.

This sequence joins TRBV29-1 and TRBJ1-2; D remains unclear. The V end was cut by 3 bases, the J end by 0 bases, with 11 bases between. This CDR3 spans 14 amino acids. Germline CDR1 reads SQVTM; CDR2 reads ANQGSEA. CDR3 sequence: CSVEGGGANYGYTF. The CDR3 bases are TGCAGCGTTGAGGGCGGAGGAGCTAACTATGGCTACACCTTC.

CDR3 region: CASSLEPGQGVVEQYF. CDR3 in DNA: TGTGCCAGCAGCTTAGAGCCGGGACAGGGTGTGGTCGAGCAGTACTTC. This chain connects TRBV7-2 to TRBJ2-4; 9 bases map to TRBD1. The DNA matches TRBJ2-7 better at its end, which makes the J call doubtful. The CDR3 is 16 amino acids. From germline, CDR1 is SGHTA and CDR2 FQGNSA.

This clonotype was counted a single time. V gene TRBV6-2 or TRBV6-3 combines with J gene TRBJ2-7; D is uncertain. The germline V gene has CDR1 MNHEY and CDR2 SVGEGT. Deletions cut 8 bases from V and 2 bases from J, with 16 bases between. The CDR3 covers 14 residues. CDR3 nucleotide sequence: TGTGCCAGCGGGCCTCAGCCGGCGGCCTACGAGCAGTACTTC. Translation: CASGPQPAAYEQYF.

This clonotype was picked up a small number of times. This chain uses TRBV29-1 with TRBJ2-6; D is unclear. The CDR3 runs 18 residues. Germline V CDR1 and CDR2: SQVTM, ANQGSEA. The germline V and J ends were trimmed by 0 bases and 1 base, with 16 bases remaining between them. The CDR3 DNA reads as TGCAGCGTTGAAGATCCAGGAACGGCGCGATCTGGGGCCAACGTCCTGACTTTC. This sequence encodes CSVEDPGTARSGANVLTF.

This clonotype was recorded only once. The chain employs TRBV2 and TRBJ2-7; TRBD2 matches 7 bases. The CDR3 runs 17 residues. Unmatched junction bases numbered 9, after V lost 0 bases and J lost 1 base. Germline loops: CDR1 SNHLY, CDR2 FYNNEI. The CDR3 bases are TGTGCCAGCAGTGAAGCGCTTGGGGGGGTAAAATCCTACGAGCAGTACTTC. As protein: CASSEALGGVKSYEQYF. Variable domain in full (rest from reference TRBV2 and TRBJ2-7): EPEVTQTPSHQVTQMGQEVILRCVPISNHLYFYWYRQILGQKVEFLVSFYNNEISEKSEIFDDQFSVERPDGSNFTLKIRSTKLEDSAMYFCASSEALGGVKSYEQYFGPGTRLTVT.